This T cell receptor (beta chain) was sequenced for a study of T-cell reconstitution after alpha-beta-depleted transplantation in children. It was with unique molecular identifiers that the TCRbeta library was prepared. TCRdb used MiXCR to reprocess the PCR reads, holding one entry per CDR3 protein. The repertoire has about 58,000 distinct CDR3 sequences, 40% to 55% of them found once; the top ten carry 95% to 98%. Study conclusions and caveats: Reported findings indicate that, about two months after transplant, alpha-beta T cells came from several hundred expanded clones, which were derived from non-depleted graft cells. Newly produced T cells mostly accounted for T-cell counts and diversity one year post-transplant.

With regard to this clonotype: Its cognate antigen is unknown.

The CDR3 extends over 12 amino acids. The germline V gene has CDR1 DFQATT and CDR2 SNEGSKA (reference sequence). V lost 6 bases and J lost 6, with 14 bases in between. This sample comprised PBMCs, mostly from graft donor cells, obtained 360 days after TCRalphabeta/CD19-depleted stem cell transplant. The TCR comes from a male patient between 10 and 17 years old who had a stem cell transplant for acute lymphoblastic leukemia, so the T cells may come from the graft donor. The rearrangement uses TRBV20-1 and TRBJ1-1; D is unresolved. The CDR3 region is CSARSGFAEAFF. CDR3 DNA sequence: TGCAGTGCGAGATCTGGGTTTGCTGAAGCTTTCTTT.